This is a list of T cell receptor beta chains from one sample in a study of T cells in Graves' hyperthyroidism and ophthalmopathy. One entry per CDR3 protein, called by TCRdb with MiXCR from the multiplex PCR reads. Among over 650,000 distinct CDR3 sequences listed, 45% were seen once. The sample consisted of peripheral blood or thyroid tissue (not recorded which). These TCRs come from an adult man with Graves' disease, either hyperthyroidism or ophthalmopathy (not recorded which). The CDR3 runs from the conserved cysteine through the conserved F or W. D genes are given only for firm matches. Clone size, where shown, is once, few, many, or a class for clones that have expanded.

abundance: NA
j_gene: TRBJ2-5
d_gene: NA
v_gene: TRBV6-4
len: 16
CDR3aa: CASSESETRRGETQYF
CDR3nt: TGTGCCAGCAGTGAATCCGAGACACGGCGAGGAGAGACCCAGTACTTC

abundance: NA
j_gene: TRBJ2-2
d_gene: TRBD1
v_gene: TRBV5-1
len: 16
CDR3aa: CASSFMGQGATGELFF
CDR3nt: TGCGCCAGCAGCTTCATGGGACAGGGGGCGACCGGGGAGCTGTTTTTT

abundance: many
j_gene: TRBJ1-1
d_gene: TRBD1
v_gene: TRBV2
len: 13
CDR3aa: CAVERDRNTEAFF
CDR3nt: TGTGCCGTAGAGCGGGACAGGAACACTGAAGCTTTCTTT

abundance: many
j_gene: TRBJ1-6
d_gene: NA
v_gene: TRBV9
len: 15
CDR3aa: CASSVGGDYNSPLHF
CDR3nt: TGTGCCAGCAGCGTAGGAGGGGACTATAATTCACCCCTCCACTTT

abundance: few
j_gene: TRBJ2-6
d_gene: NA
v_gene: TRBV5-1
len: 14
CDR3aa: CASSFNLGANVLTF
CDR3nt: TGCGCCAGCAGCTTCAACTTAGGGGCCAACGTCCTGACTTTC

abundance: few
j_gene: TRBJ1-2
d_gene: TRBD1
v_gene: TRBV19
len: 16
CDR3aa: CASSNTLTGDYYGYTF
CDR3nt: TGTGCCAGTAGCAACACCCTGACAGGGGACTACTATGGCTACACCTTC

abundance: many
j_gene: TRBJ2-7
d_gene: TRBD2
v_gene: TRBV10-2
len: 15
CDR3aa: CASSELGTSEHEQYF
CDR3nt: TGCGCCAGCAGTGAATTAGGGACTAGCGAGCACGAGCAGTACTTC

abundance: many
j_gene: TRBJ1-3
d_gene: NA
v_gene: TRBV10-3
len: 16
CDR3aa: CAISALLDSSGNTIYF
CDR3nt: TGTGCCATCAGTGCCCTCCTCGATAGCTCTGGAAACACCATATATTTT

abundance: once
j_gene: TRBJ1-3
d_gene: NA
v_gene: TRBV5-1
len: 14
CDR3aa: CASSLNWGGNTIYF
CDR3nt: TGCGCCAGCAGCTTGAACTGGGGCGGAAACACCATATATTTT

abundance: many
j_gene: TRBJ1-5
d_gene: NA
v_gene: TRBV6-6
len: 15
CDR3aa: CASSSDRVGGQPQHF
CDR3nt: TGTGCCAGCAGTTCTGACAGAGTGGGAGGACAGCCCCAGCATTTT

abundance: few
j_gene: TRBJ2-5
d_gene: NA
v_gene: TRBV7-9
len: 14
CDR3aa: CASSHNDRKETQYF
CDR3nt: TGCGCCAGCAGCCATAATGACCGAAAAGAGACCCAGTACTTC

abundance: many
j_gene: TRBJ2-7
d_gene: NA
v_gene: TRBV7-9
len: 12
CDR3aa: CASSSGPYEQYF
CDR3nt: TGTGCCAGCAGCTCAGGACCCTACGAGCAGTACTTC

abundance: many
j_gene: TRBJ1-5
d_gene: TRBD1
v_gene: TRBV11-2
len: 15
CDR3aa: CASSYGQGAGQPQHF
CDR3nt: TGTGCCAGCAGCTACGGACAGGGGGCAGGACAGCCCCAGCATTTT

abundance: NA
j_gene: TRBJ2-5
d_gene: TRBD1
v_gene: TRBV11-2
len: 16
CDR3aa: CASSYSYRQGEETQYF
CDR3nt: TGTGCCAGCAGTTACTCGTATCGACAGGGAGAAGAGACCCAGTACTTC

abundance: NA
j_gene: TRBJ1-1
d_gene: NA
v_gene: TRBV20-1
len: 12
CDR3aa: CSATGLSTEAFF
CDR3nt: TGCAGTGCAACTGGGTTGAGCACTGAAGCTTTCTTT

abundance: few
j_gene: TRBJ1-2
d_gene: NA
v_gene: TRBV20-1
len: 13
CDR3aa: CSARDPGNYGYTF
CDR3nt: TGCAGTGCTAGAGACCCGGGGAACTATGGCTACACCTTC

abundance: NA
j_gene: TRBJ1-6
d_gene: TRBD1
v_gene: TRBV2
len: 11
CDR3aa: CASRGTEALHF
CDR3nt: TGTGCCAGCAGGGGGACAGAGGCCCTCCACTTT

abundance: many
j_gene: TRBJ1-1
d_gene: NA
v_gene: TRBV24-1
len: 11
CDR3aa: CATSGLAEAFF
CDR3nt: TGTGCCACCAGTGGTTTAGCTGAAGCTTTCTTT

abundance: few
j_gene: TRBJ1-1
d_gene: NA
v_gene: TRBV12-3/TRBV12-4
len: 12
CDR3aa: CASSRRIGQAFF
CDR3nt: TGTGCCAGCAGTCGTAGGATAGGCCAAGCTTTCTTT

abundance: NA
j_gene: TRBJ1-2
d_gene: TRBD1
v_gene: TRBV10-3
len: 12
CDR3aa: CAISAGTGGYTF
CDR3nt: TGTGCCATCAGCGCAGGGACAGGCGGCTACACCTTC

abundance: NA
j_gene: TRBJ1-2
d_gene: NA
v_gene: TRBV25-1
len: 13
CDR3aa: CASSLVQGSGCTF
CDR3nt: TGTGCCAGCAGCTTAGTACAGGGCAGCGGCTGCACCTTC

abundance: few
j_gene: TRBJ1-3
d_gene: NA
v_gene: TRBV20-1
len: 15
CDR3aa: CSARWAGPSGNTIYF
CDR3nt: TGCAGTGCTAGGTGGGCAGGCCCTTCTGGAAACACCATATATTTT

abundance: NA
j_gene: TRBJ1-1
d_gene: TRBD1
v_gene: TRBV7-9
len: 14
CDR3aa: CASSSGTGARGAFF
CDR3nt: TGTGCCAGCAGCTCCGGGACAGGGGCCCGGGGGGCTTTCTTT

abundance: few
j_gene: TRBJ2-7
d_gene: TRBD2
v_gene: TRBV20-1
len: 16
CDR3aa: CSAGRVRAGLSYEQYF
CDR3nt: TGCAGTGCTGGCCGGGTAAGAGCGGGACTGTCCTACGAGCAGTACTTC

abundance: NA
j_gene: TRBJ2-5
d_gene: NA
v_gene: TRBV10-3
len: 15
CDR3aa: CAISEFGGPRETQYF
CDR3nt: TGTGCCATCAGTGAGTTCGGGGGCCCCAGGGAGACCCAGTACTTC

abundance: NA
j_gene: TRBJ1-2
d_gene: TRBD1
v_gene: TRBV29-1
len: 13
CDR3aa: CSVGSGGRYGYTF
CDR3nt: TGCAGCGTTGGGTCAGGGGGAAGATATGGCTACACCTTC

abundance: NA
j_gene: TRBJ1-1
d_gene: TRBD1
v_gene: TRBV7-9
len: 14
CDR3aa: CASSPRDSYTEAFF
CDR3nt: TGTGCCAGCAGCCCCCGGGACAGCTACACTGAAGCTTTCTTT

abundance: NA
j_gene: TRBJ1-2
d_gene: NA
v_gene: TRBV19
len: 12
CDR3aa: CASSIPGHGYTF
CDR3nt: TGTGCCAGTAGTATCCCGGGGCATGGCTACACCTTC

abundance: NA
j_gene: TRBJ2-7
d_gene: TRBD1
v_gene: TRBV6-1
len: 15
CDR3aa: CASSKRPGQGGEQYF
CDR3nt: TGTGCCAGCAGTAAACGTCCGGGACAGGGCGGCGAGCAGTACTTC

abundance: NA
j_gene: TRBJ1-4
d_gene: NA
v_gene: TRBV2
len: 17
CDR3aa: CASSERVGGSPNEKLFF
CDR3nt: TGTGCCAGCAGTGAACGGGTCGGGGGCAGTCCTAATGAAAAACTGTTTTTT

abundance: few
j_gene: TRBJ2-5
d_gene: TRBD2
v_gene: TRBV28
len: 15
CDR3aa: CASSWAGGSQETQYF
CDR3nt: TGTGCCAGCAGTTGGGCGGGGGGGTCCCAAGAGACCCAGTACTTC

abundance: NA
j_gene: TRBJ2-7
d_gene: NA
v_gene: TRBV5-1
len: 15
CDR3aa: CASSWAAGPSYEQYF
CDR3nt: TGCGCCAGCAGCTGGGCGGCTGGGCCCTCCTACGAGCAGTACTTC

abundance: NA
j_gene: TRBJ1-4
d_gene: TRBD1
v_gene: TRBV25-1
len: 18
CDR3aa: CASSQGTGGLSSGEKLFF
CDR3nt: TGTGCCAGCAGCCAAGGGACAGGAGGCCTATCGTCTGGAGAAAAACTGTTTTTT

abundance: many
j_gene: TRBJ1-5
d_gene: NA
v_gene: TRBV6-6
len: 16
CDR3aa: CASSEAPTVGIQPQHF
CDR3nt: TGTGCCAGCAGTGAAGCCCCAACGGTGGGAATTCAGCCCCAGCATTTT

abundance: NA
j_gene: TRBJ1-2
d_gene: NA
v_gene: TRBV5-4
len: 15
CDR3aa: CASSLGGWAGIGYTF
CDR3nt: TGTGCCAGCAGCTTGGGAGGTTGGGCAGGGATTGGCTACACCTTC

abundance: once
j_gene: TRBJ1-3
d_gene: NA
v_gene: TRBV11-2
len: 14
CDR3aa: CASSKGDSGNTIYF
CDR3nt: TGTGCCAGTAGTAAAGGGGACTCTGGAAACACCATATATTTT

abundance: NA
j_gene: TRBJ1-1
d_gene: TRBD1
v_gene: TRBV10-3
len: 12
CDR3aa: CAITGTGNEAFF
CDR3nt: TGTGCCATCACCGGGACAGGTAATGAAGCTTTCTTT

abundance: once
j_gene: TRBJ2-5
d_gene: NA
v_gene: TRBV20-1
len: 11
CDR3aa: CSARGGVAQYF
CDR3nt: TGCAGTGCTAGAGGGGGGGTCGCCCAGTACTTC

abundance: NA
j_gene: TRBJ1-2
d_gene: NA
v_gene: TRBV25-1
len: 12
CDR3aa: CASLREGYGYTF
CDR3nt: TGTGCCAGCCTCAGGGAGGGCTATGGCTACACCTTC

abundance: NA
j_gene: TRBJ2-5
d_gene: NA
v_gene: TRBV7-8
len: 15
CDR3aa: CASSSVTRRQETQYF
CDR3nt: TGTGCCAGCAGCTCGGTAACCCGGAGGCAAGAGACCCAGTACTTC

abundance: many
j_gene: TRBJ1-6
d_gene: NA
v_gene: TRBV10-3
len: 16
CDR3aa: CATYDSTSSYNSPLHF
CDR3nt: TGTGCCACCTATGACAGCACGAGCTCCTATAATTCACCCCTCCACTTT

abundance: many
j_gene: TRBJ1-1
d_gene: NA
v_gene: TRBV19
len: 14
CDR3aa: CASSMGRQNTEAFF
CDR3nt: TGTGCCAGTAGTATGGGACGACAGAACACTGAAGCTTTCTTT

abundance: many
j_gene: TRBJ1-2
d_gene: NA
v_gene: TRBV12-3/TRBV12-4
len: 11
CDR3aa: CASSAVGGYTF
CDR3nt: TGTGCCAGCAGTGCAGTGGGAGGCTACACCTTC

abundance: many
j_gene: TRBJ2-7
d_gene: NA
v_gene: TRBV29-1
len: 11
CDR3aa: CSVEGVDEQYF
CDR3nt: TGCAGCGTTGAAGGAGTGGACGAGCAGTACTTC

abundance: NA
j_gene: TRBJ2-7
d_gene: NA
v_gene: TRBV2
len: 11
CDR3aa: CARRTDYEQYF
CDR3nt: TGTGCCAGACGCACGGACTACGAGCAGTACTTC

abundance: NA
j_gene: TRBJ1-6
d_gene: TRBD1
v_gene: TRBV2
len: 17
CDR3aa: CASTTIPGTEGSSPLHF
CDR3nt: TGTGCCAGCACAACAATACCCGGGACAGAGGGCAGTTCACCCCTCCACTTT

abundance: NA
j_gene: TRBJ1-5
d_gene: TRBD1
v_gene: TRBV20-1
len: 17
CDR3aa: CSAESHGGGGGGQPQHF
CDR3nt: TGCAGTGCTGAGTCGCATGGGGGAGGGGGCGGCGGTCAGCCCCAGCATTTT

abundance: many
j_gene: TRBJ1-2
d_gene: NA
v_gene: TRBV2
len: 14
CDR3aa: CASSENGSNYGYTF
CDR3nt: TGTGCCAGCAGTGAAAACGGGTCTAACTATGGCTACACCTTC

abundance: NA
j_gene: TRBJ1-1
d_gene: NA
v_gene: TRBV24-1
len: 13
CDR3aa: CATSDKTNTEAFF
CDR3nt: TGTGCCACCAGTGACAAGACTAACACTGAAGCTTTCTTT

abundance: NA
j_gene: TRBJ1-3
d_gene: NA
v_gene: TRBV11-1
len: 16
CDR3aa: CASSLPTRNSGNTIYF
CDR3nt: TGTGCCAGTAGTCTCCCGACAAGAAACTCTGGAAACACCATATATTTT

abundance: NA
j_gene: TRBJ2-7
d_gene: NA
v_gene: TRBV20-1
len: 13
CDR3aa: CSARDEGNYEQYF
CDR3nt: TGCAGTGCTAGAGATGAGGGCAACTACGAGCAGTACTTC

abundance: NA
j_gene: TRBJ2-2
d_gene: NA
v_gene: TRBV9
len: 15
CDR3aa: CASSVGTANTGELFF
CDR3nt: TGTGCCAGCAGCGTAGGGACAGCGAACACCGGGGAGCTGTTTTTT

abundance: NA
j_gene: TRBJ1-3
d_gene: TRBD1
v_gene: TRBV7-8
len: 16
CDR3aa: CASSYPGGISGNTIYF
CDR3nt: TGTGCCAGCAGCTACCCAGGGGGCATCTCTGGAAACACCATATATTTT

abundance: NA
j_gene: TRBJ1-5
d_gene: TRBD1
v_gene: TRBV20-1
len: 18
CDR3aa: CSAIRGQGPPWGNQPQHF
CDR3nt: TGCAGTGCCATAAGGGGACAGGGGCCTCCCTGGGGCAATCAGCCCCAGCATTTT

abundance: many
j_gene: TRBJ1-3
d_gene: NA
v_gene: TRBV2
len: 13
CDR3aa: CASLQDSGNTIYF
CDR3nt: TGTGCCAGCCTACAGGACTCTGGAAACACCATATATTTT

abundance: NA
j_gene: TRBJ1-5
d_gene: TRBD1
v_gene: TRBV19
len: 14
CDR3aa: CASADRAVNQPQHF
CDR3nt: TGTGCCAGCGCCGACAGGGCTGTCAATCAGCCCCAGCATTTT

abundance: few
j_gene: TRBJ1-2
d_gene: TRBD1
v_gene: TRBV19
len: 13
CDR3aa: CASSVDRDGGYTF
CDR3nt: TGTGCCAGTAGCGTAGACAGGGACGGGGGCTACACCTTC

abundance: once
j_gene: TRBJ1-5
d_gene: TRBD1
v_gene: TRBV24-1
len: 14
CDR3aa: CATSDTTGDQPQHF
CDR3nt: TGTGCCACCAGTGACACAACAGGGGATCAGCCCCAGCATTTT

abundance: NA
j_gene: TRBJ2-7
d_gene: NA
v_gene: TRBV12-3/TRBV12-4
len: 10
CDR3aa: CASSLQGQYF
CDR3nt: TGTGCCAGCAGTTTACAGGGGCAGTACTTC